Shown below are 14 T cell receptor beta chains from a single sample sequenced in a study of siplizumab effects on memory and regulatory T cells. The repertoire was sequenced with immunoSEQ multiplex PCR; TCRdb's copy has only in-frame clones and lacks some. The sample consists of 60,000 to 80,000 clones, 83% of them appearing once. Sequenced: memory CD4+ T cells sorted from blood. Receptor source: a human donor in good health.

V gene TRBV2 combines with J gene TRBJ1-6; TRBD1 is a possible D gene (5 bases). This CDR3 is built from 15 residues. The germline V and J ends were trimmed by 6 bases and 9 bases, with 18 bases remaining between them. The germline V gene encodes CDR1 SNHLY and CDR2 FYNNEI. The DNA for the CDR3 is TGTGCCAGCAGGGACCCCAGGGTTCTGGCTTCACCCCTCCACTTT. Translation: CASRDPRVLASPLHF.

V usage is TRBV19 and J usage is TRBJ2-5, with 7 bases aligning to TRBD1. Trimming cost V 5 bases and J 4 bases; bases outside gene matches: 4. The germline CDR1 and CDR2 sequences are LNHDA and SQIVND (reference sequence). The CDR3 length is 13 residues. The CDR3 spells CASSPNRGETQYF. CDR3 coding DNA: TGTGCCAGTAGTCCCAACAGGGGAGAGACCCAGTACTTC.

The chain links TRBV18 to TRBJ2-1, with TRBD2 as a possible D gene (5 bases). V lost 1 base and J 10 bases, leaving 8 bases between the germline ends. There are 12 residues in the CDR3. The V gene's germline CDR1 is KGHSH and CDR2 LQKENI. The CDR3 region has the DNA TGTGCCAGCTCACCACGGAGGCAAGAGCAGTTCTTC. It is translated as CASSPRRQEQFF.

The rearrangement uses TRBV5-6 and TRBJ2-5; tentatively, D is TRBD2 (6 bases). The germline gives CDR1 SGHDT, CDR2 YYEEEE. This CDR3 is 14 amino acids long. Trimming left V 4 bases short and J 5 bases short, with 15 bases between. CDR3 loop: CASSRGWGGETQYF. The DNA for the CDR3 is TGTGCCAGCAGCCGGGGGTGGGGTGGGGAGACCCAGTACTTC.

With regard to this clone: Other nucleotide sequences from this sample produce the same CDR3. This sequence joins TRBV19 and TRBJ2-3; D might be TRBD1 (6 bases). This CDR3 has 16 residues. V was clipped by 4 bases and J by 1 base, with 15 bases between them. Germline CDR1 LNHDA, CDR2 SQIVND (reference sequence). The CDR3, as DNA: TGTGCCAGTAGTACTTACCGGGACACCGGCACAGATACGCAGTATTTT. This sequence encodes CASSTYRDTGTDTQYF.

The J gene is TRBJ1-5, the V gene TRBV18; D gene unclear. Germline CDR1 and CDR2: KGHSH and LQKENI. Trimming removed 5 bases at V and 2 bases at J, with 10 bases between. The CDR3 runs to 14 residues. CDR3: CASSGNLGNQPQHF. The DNA for the CDR3 is TGTGCCAGCTCAGGGAATTTGGGCAATCAGCCCCAGCATTTT.

The chain is built from TRBV5-5 and TRBJ1-2; no definite D call. V dropped 2 bases and J dropped 2 bases, with 1 base sitting between them. The CDR3 loop spans 11 amino acids. Germline loops: CDR1 SGHKS, CDR2 YYEKEE (reference sequence). CDR3 sequence reads: CASSLNYGYTF. The CDR3 nucleotides are TGTGCCAGCAGCTTAAACTATGGCTACACCTTC.

Written as DNA, the CDR3 is TGTGCCAGCAGCTTATTGCAAGCGGGAAGGAATGAGCAGTTCTTC. Translated, it gives CASSLLQAGRNEQFF. This chain links TRBV11-3 with TRBJ2-1; 7 nucleotides align to TRBD2. V lost 2 bases and J lost 7; bases outside the gene matches: 8. This CDR3 comprises 15 residues. The germline V gene encodes CDR1 SGHNT and CDR2 YENEEA.

V is TRBV4-2 and J is TRBJ2-7; TRBD2 aligns across 10 bases. This CDR3 contains 15 residues. V was clipped by 1 base and J by 0 bases; unmatched bases: 0. Germline assignment: CDR1 LGHNA and CDR2 YNFKEQ. The CDR3 region is CASSQGLAGSYEQYF. The CDR3, as DNA: TGTGCCAGCAGCCAAGGACTAGCGGGCTCCTACGAGCAGTACTTC.

The chain recombines TRBV5-6 with TRBJ2-5, with D perhaps matching TRBD2 (5 bases). V lost 4 bases, J lost 1 base, and 20 bases lay in between. The length of the CDR3 is 17 residues. Germline lookup yields CDR1 SGHDT and CDR2 YYEEEE. The CDR3: CASSPARAGIGQETQYF. CDR3 in DNA: TGTGCCAGCAGCCCCGCTAGGGCGGGTATAGGCCAAGAGACCCAGTACTTC. The variable domain in full, with the rest retrieved from reference TRBV5-6 and TRBJ2-5, is DAGVTQSPTHLIKTRGQQVTLRCSPKSGHDTVSWYQQALGQGPQFIFQYYEEEERQRGNFPDRFSGHQFPNYSSELNVNALLLGDSALYLCASSPARAGIGQETQYFGPGTRLLVL.

CDR3 protein: CASKRGMNTEAFF. The CDR3 DNA reads TGTGCCAGCAAGAGGGGCATGAACACTGAAGCTTTCTTT. The chain links TRBV2 to TRBJ1-1; a weak D match, TRBD1 (5 bases). Trimming took off 7 bases at V and 0 bases at J, with 9 bases between the two ends. Germline V gives CDR1 SNHLY, CDR2 FYNNEI. CDR3 length equals 13 residues.

This clone was found once. This same CDR3 is encoded by further DNA sequences in the sample. The genes are TRBV7-9 and TRBJ1-3; the D is unclear. Trimming pared 5 bases from V and 4 bases from J, leaving 6 bases between. The CDR3 extends over 12 amino acids. The germline V gene has CDR1 SEHNR and CDR2 FQNEAQ (reference sequence). The CDR3 DNA reads TGTGCCAGCAGCCCCCCCGGAAACACCATATATTTT. Translated: CASSPPGNTIYF.

The CDR3: CASSQVLGLGTQYF. As DNA, the CDR3 is TGTGCCAGCAGCCAAGTCCTGGGACTCGGGACCCAGTACTTC. The rearrangement uses TRBV14 and TRBJ2-5; tentative D call: TRBD2 (6 bases). This CDR3 is built from 14 residues. CDR1 SGHDN and CDR2 FVKESK come from the germline V gene. The V gene lost 1 base and the J gene lost 7 bases, with 13 bases spanning the gap.

This clone was detected once. The chain recombines TRBV6-6 with TRBJ2-3, with D maybe TRBD2 (5 bases). The V end was cut by 4 bases, the J end by 2 bases, with 10 bases between. From germline, CDR1 is MNHNY and CDR2 SVGAGI (reference sequence). The CDR3 runs 14 residues. The CDR3 loop is CASSSQLVTDTQYF. The CDR3 bases are TGTGCCAGCAGTTCTCAACTAGTCACAGATACGCAGTATTTT.